This T cell receptor (beta chain) was captured in a study of control samples from healthy donors and cancer patients. This clone has just a few counts. The V gene's germline CDR1 is SGHDT and CDR2 YYEEEE. The CDR3 is 14 amino acids. The V segment lost 4 bases and the J segment 7 bases; nucleotides outside the gene matches: 7. Profiled with immunoSEQ multiplex PCR; TCRdb holds only in-frame clones, not every one. This table holds around 120,000 clones, around 89% found once. J is TRBJ2-7 and V is TRBV5-6; 11 bases agree with TRBD1. What was sequenced was PBMCs. The TCR was taken from a woman aged 45-65 years with colorectal cancer. CDR3 sequence reads: CASSPWDRGREQYF. CDR3 nucleotides: TGTGCCAGCAGCCCTTGGGACAGGGGGAGAGAGCAGTACTTC. Drawing the rest from reference TRBV5-6 and TRBJ2-7, the complete variable domain is DAGVTQSPTHLIKTRGQQVTLRCSPKSGHDTVSWYQQALGQGPQFIFQYYEEEERQRGNFPDRFSGHQFPNYSSELNVNALLLGDSALYLCASSPWDRGREQYFGPGTRLTVT.